A single sample gave rise to the 20 T cell receptor beta chains below, sequenced in a study of T cell responses to AZD1222 COVID-19 vaccine. Assay used: immunoSEQ multiplex PCR; TCRdb lists only in-frame clones, some missing. The table includes approximately 120,000 clones, approximately 89% detected once. The sample here was peripheral blood, taken on day 0 of AZD1222 vaccination. The origin of the receptors is an adult in good health.

CDR3 coding DNA: TGCGCCAGCAGCTACGACAGGGTCGGGGAAAAACTGTTTTTT. Amino acids: CASSYDRVGEKLFF. This chain links TRBV5-1 with TRBJ1-4; TRBD1 matches 7 bases. CDR1 SGHRS and CDR2 YFSETQ come from the germline V gene. The CDR3 has 14 amino acids. The V gene end was trimmed by 3 bases and the J gene end by 8 bases; junction bases not matched to a gene: 7.

The chain recombines TRBV14 with TRBJ2-3; D may be TRBD1 or TRBD2 (5 bases each). The CDR3 has 16 residues. V lost 4 bases to trimming and J lost 3 bases, with 17 bases between them. Germline V lookup: CDR1 SGHDN, CDR2 FVKESK. The CDR3 reads CASSLATGRGTDTQYF. The CDR3 DNA is TGTGCCAGCAGCCTCGCTACGGGGCGAGGAACAGATACGCAGTATTTT.

The V and J genes are TRBV4-3 and TRBJ1-6; possible D gene TRBD1, 5 bases. V lost 2 bases and J lost 8, with 13 bases in between. CDR1 is LGHNA and CDR2 is YSLEER in the germline V gene. CDR3 length equals 15 residues. The CDR3 here is CASSQRARGDSPLHF. The CDR3 DNA reads TGCGCCAGCAGCCAACGGGCGCGGGGGGATTCACCCCTCCACTTT.

The chain uses TRBV20-1 and TRBJ1-1; D perhaps matches TRBD1 (6 bases). The V and J ends lost 3 bases and 4 bases respectively, with 15 bases between them. The CDR3 totals 14 residues. Germline-derived CDR1 and CDR2 are DFQATT and SNEGSKA (reference sequence). CDR3 region: CSASGLGGTTEAFF. DNA of the CDR3: TGCAGTGCTAGTGGCTTAGGGGGGACCACTGAAGCTTTCTTT.

This rearrangement joins TRBV28 to TRBJ1-3, with 7 bases that match TRBD1. CDR1 and CDR2 from the germline V gene are MDHEN and SYDVKM. CDR3 length: 15 residues. The trim removed 6 bases at V and 3 bases at J, leaving 8 bases unmatched. The CDR3 DNA is TGTGCCAGCAGACCACGTACAGGGGTTGGAAACACCATATATTTT. As protein: CASRPRTGVGNTIYF.

This clone occurred a few times. The V gene is TRBV11-3, the J gene TRBJ1-3; D is undetermined. V was pared by 3 bases and J by 5 bases, with 2 bases between. Looked up from germline, CDR1 is SGHNT and CDR2 is YENEEA. The CDR3 runs 11 residues. The CDR3 DNA reads as TGTGCCAGCAGCTTGAGAAACACCATATATTTT. It specifies CASSLRNTIYF.

The J gene is TRBJ1-5, the V gene TRBV3-1 (or the pseudogene TRBV3-2), with D hard to call. In germline, CDR1 is LGHDT, CDR2 YNNKEL (reference sequence). This CDR3 is 11 amino acids long. V dropped 1 base and J dropped 9 bases, with 4 bases sitting between them. The CDR3 DNA follows: TGTGCCAGCAGCCAAGGAGGGCCCCAGCATTTT. This encodes CASSQGGPQHF.

The V gene is TRBV29-1, the J gene TRBJ2-5; the D is unclear. The CDR3 is 12 residues long. The V end lost 6 bases, the J end lost 1 base, and 9 bases lay between the germline ends. Germline CDR1 and CDR2: SQVTM and ANQGSEA. In nucleotides, the CDR3 is TGCAGCGTCATTCCGGCCCAAGAGACCCAGTACTTC. As protein: CSVIPAQETQYF.

This clone was detected once. The V gene is TRBV5-1, the J gene TRBJ2-1; a weak D match, TRBD1 (6 bases). This CDR3 comprises 15 residues. Looked up from germline, CDR1 is SGHRS and CDR2 is YFSETQ. V lost 0 bases to trimming and J lost 1 base, with 8 bases between them. As DNA, the CDR3 is TGCGCCAGCAGCTTGGATAGGGGGTCCTACAATGAGCAGTTCTTC. Its translation is CASSLDRGSYNEQFF. The whole variable domain, filled in from reference TRBV5-1 and TRBJ2-1, reads KAGVTQTPRYLIKTRGQQVTLSCSPISGHRSVSWYQQTPGQGLQFLFEYFSETQRNKGNFPGRFSGRQFSNSRSEMNVSTLELGDSALYLCASSLDRGSYNEQFFGPGTRLTVL.

The chain uses TRBV19 and TRBJ1-6; D is ambiguous. The CDR3 sequence is 16 residues long. Trimming left V 5 bases short and J 0 bases short, with 11 bases between. Germline V gives CDR1 LNHDA, CDR2 SQIVND (reference sequence). The CDR3 sequence: CASSPISSSYNSPLHF. DNA of the CDR3: TGTGCCAGTAGTCCGATCTCCAGCTCCTATAATTCACCCCTCCACTTT.

This chain connects TRBV24-1 to TRBJ1-5; unclear D gene. Trimming left V 0 bases short and J 7 bases short, with 12 bases between. The CDR3 has 15 amino acids. In germline, CDR1 is KGHDR, CDR2 SFDVKD. The CDR3 here is CATSDLIREGQPQHF. CDR3 nucleotide sequence: TGTGCCACCAGTGATTTGATTAGGGAGGGACAGCCCCAGCATTTT.

This chain joins TRBV19 and TRBJ2-7; D might be TRBD1 (6 bases). Germline assignment: CDR1 LNHDA and CDR2 SQIVND (reference sequence). There are 12 residues in the CDR3. The V end was cut by 8 bases, the J end by 4 bases, with 12 bases between. The CDR3 DNA reads TGTGCCAGTGGGCAACAGGGTTACGAGCAGTACTTC. Translated, it gives CASGQQGYEQYF.

The DNA for the CDR3 is TGCGCCAGCAGCTTGGAGGTAACCGGGGAGCTGTTTTTT. This sequence encodes CASSLEVTGELFF. The rearrangement uses TRBV5-1 and TRBJ2-2; D gene uncertain. Germline V gives CDR1 SGHRS, CDR2 YFSETQ. Trimming left V 0 bases short and J 5 bases short, with 5 bases between. This CDR3 is built from 13 residues.

This chain links TRBV7-9 with TRBJ2-3; D unclear. Germline loops: CDR1 SEHNR, CDR2 FQNEAQ (reference sequence). With 2 bases removed from V and 3 bases from J, the gap between germline ends came to 3 bases. The CDR3 extends over 12 amino acids. CDR3 sequence (DNA): TGTGCCAGCAGCTTATTAACAGATACGCAGTATTTT. This encodes CASSLLTDTQYF.

This chain connects TRBV2 to TRBJ2-7; no firm D call. Germline loops: CDR1 SNHLY, CDR2 FYNNEI. V was pared by 5 bases and J by 5 bases, with 7 bases between. CDR3 length: 11 amino acids. The CDR3 loop reads CASSPDNEQYF. The CDR3 bases are TGTGCCAGCAGTCCCGACAACGAGCAGTACTTC.

The chain recombines TRBV12-3 or TRBV12-4 with TRBJ2-3, with D possibly being TRBD2 (7 bases). Trimming removed 5 bases at V and 5 bases at J, with 11 bases between. The CDR3 sequence is 13 residues long. CDR3 in amino acids: CASSGGARDTQYF. CDR3 DNA: TGTGCCAGCAGTGGGGGGGCACGAGATACGCAGTATTTT.

This sequence joins TRBV27 and TRBJ2-7; D is unresolved. Germline V gene sequence: CDR1 MNHEY, CDR2 SMNVEV (reference sequence). V shed 3 bases and J shed 2 bases, with 11 bases lying between them. This CDR3 is built from 14 residues. CDR3 protein: CASSFLSLPYEQYF. Written as DNA, the CDR3 is TGTGCCAGCAGTTTTCTGTCACTGCCCTACGAGCAGTACTTC.

The chain is built from TRBV5-1 and TRBJ1-2; 7 bases map to TRBD1. Germline V gives CDR1 SGHRS, CDR2 YFSETQ. This CDR3 has 11 residues. V lost 4 bases and J lost 13; bases outside the gene matches: 7. This CDR3 reads CASSKTGPATF. CDR3 in DNA: TGCGCCAGCAGCAAGACAGGGCCGGCCACCTTC.

The chain combines TRBV27 with TRBJ2-1, with D possibly being TRBD2 (6 bases). Per the germline V gene, CDR1 is MNHEY and CDR2 is SMNVEV (reference sequence). The CDR3 has 15 amino acids. Between the trimmed V and J ends, which lost 5 bases and 3 bases, there was a span of 14 bases. The CDR3, as DNA: TGTGCCAGCAGTGGGGGACTCTATAACTACAATGAGCAGTTCTTC. Protein product: CASSGGLYNYNEQFF.

This clone was seen only a few times. The chain links TRBV6-2 or TRBV6-3 to TRBJ2-7; 8 nucleotides align to TRBD1. Trimming cost V 2 bases and J 0 bases; bases outside gene matches: 6. This CDR3 contains 16 residues. Germline CDR1 is MNHEY and CDR2 is SVGEGT. As DNA, the CDR3 is TGTGCCAGCAGTTACGAGGCAGGGGGCGACTCCTACGAGCAGTACTTC. This codes for CASSYEAGGDSYEQYF.